A selection of T cell receptor beta chains follows, all from one sample in a study of Graves' ophthalmopathy and Graves' hyperthyroidism. MiXCR, run by TCRdb on the multiplex PCR reads, gives a single entry per CDR3 protein. The sample has about 740,000 distinct CDR3 sequences; roughly 40% are singletons. The sample consisted of peripheral blood. The receptor set was obtained from an adult man with Graves' ophthalmopathy. CDR3s leave out the opening cysteine and the closing phenylalanine or tryptophan.

V gene	J gene	CDR3 protein
TRBV20-1	TRBJ1-5	SARARGLDRNQPQH
TRBV6-6	TRBJ1-1	ASRYLTGGKTEAF
TRBV7-9	TRBJ2-3	ASSLAPIGGGLTDTQY
TRBV24-1	TRBJ1-3	ATSDSANTIY
TRBV4-2	TRBJ1-1	ASSQAPDRLYTEAF
TRBV25-1	TRBJ2-7	ASSLQGPRNANLYEQY
TRBV7-9	TRBJ2-7	ASSQRGDLYEQY
TRBV24-1	TRBJ2-1	ATSDLRGSYNEQF
TRBV7-2	TRBJ1-2	ASSLDLNGQGNGYT
TRBV7-9	TRBJ2-7	ASSQRGQGLGEQY
TRBV25-1	TRBJ2-7	ASSFKTVTKSYEQY
TRBV6-6	TRBJ1-1	ASNGDSGPEAL
TRBV7-2	TRBJ1-1	ASSLALGGNTEAF
TRBV25-1	TRBJ2-5	ASGLSGQETQY
TRBV20-1	TRBJ2-2	SARGGLAGAANTGELF
TRBV28	TRBJ1-6	ASSPRQGVAPLH
TRBV7-9	TRBJ2-5	ASADRGPETQY
TRBV15	TRBJ2-7	ATSKLAGGIYEQY
TRBV29-1	.	SVGIAGGKQF
TRBV10-3	TRBJ1-1	ASSYFGAMNTEAF
TRBV25-1	TRBJ1-5	ASRVGKGSNQPQH
TRBV5-1	TRBJ2-7	ASSLARQSGEQY
TRBV12-3/TRBV12-4	TRBJ1-2	AGSLSRGRNYGYT
TRBV25-1	TRBJ1-1	ASSESRMGMNTEAF
TRBV20-1	TRBJ2-7	SARDQTVEQY
TRBV7-2	TRBJ2-7	ASSQSRASGSYEQY
TRBV2	TRBJ2-7	ASRGLTGGARYEQY
TRBV4-1	TRBJ1-2	ASSQVGQISGYT
TRBV7-2	TRBJ2-5	ASSSGTSGRAGETQY
TRBV7-9	TRBJ2-7	ASSPSPTSGREYEQY
TRBV7-9	TRBJ1-2	ASSYRERLGALSDGYT
TRBV4-2	TRBJ1-3	ASSQDGTGDGNTIY
TRBV12-3/TRBV12-4	TRBJ1-4	ASSAVRANEKLF
TRBV9	TRBJ1-2	ASSPETGGFEGYT
TRBV7-9	TRBJ2-2	ASSPDGYLDTGELF
TRBV12-3/TRBV12-4	TRBJ1-5	ASSRNRELGSQPQH
TRBV20-1	TRBJ2-7	SAPDSGFSYEQY
TRBV24-1	TRBJ2-5	ATSARGTSGNQETQY
TRBV5-1	.	AWSVSGGLAGAYEQY
TRBV29-1	TRBJ2-3	SVDSSGRSTDTQY
TRBV20-1	TRBJ2-7	SARPTRAGRVYEQY
TRBV19	TRBJ2-5	ASSITVMETQY
TRBV10-3	TRBJ1-1	ASNSGDRYTEAF
TRBV25-1	TRBJ2-2	ASNPGRGELF
TRBV7-2	TRBJ2-7	ASTLDGFSYEQY
TRBV10-3	.	ASIQGTSGTYEQY
TRBV7-2	TRBJ2-7	ASSLRQGPSYEQY
TRBV2	TRBJ1-1	ASSPRGGGLDTEAF
TRBV30	TRBJ2-1	AWSVAPPPYNEQF
TRBV6-5	TRBJ1-1	ASQSGGFTEAF
TRBV25-1	TRBJ1-4	ASSAGTAATNEKLF
TRBV29-1	TRBJ2-3	SAGQGGDTQY
TRBV25-1	TRBJ2-7	ASVEGLAGFSTPGEQY
TRBV7-9	TRBJ2-7	ASSQEVIAPGLSYEQY
TRBV10-2	TRBJ1-2	ASLGPRMKNRGYT
TRBV12-3/TRBV12-4	TRBJ1-5	ASSSATLGHQPQH
TRBV20-1	TRBJ2-6	SARDFPNSRGSGANVLT
TRBV2	TRBJ2-5	ATHRSGGQETQY
TRBV13	TRBJ1-1	ASSRVGRNTEAF